The 8 T cell receptor beta chains given below trace back to one sample, sequenced in a study of T cell responses to AZD1222 COVID-19 vaccine. Some clones are missing from TCRdb's copy, which holds only in-frame ones; the method was immunoSEQ multiplex PCR. This table has 95,000 to 150,000 clones, approximately 88% appearing once. The sample was peripheral blood, taken on day 0 of AZD1222 vaccination. These receptors came from an adult in good health.

This rearrangement joins TRBV18 to TRBJ1-6, with 10 bases identical to TRBD1. The CDR3 consists of 16 residues. The J segment lost 10 bases and the V segment lost 3 bases, leaving 9 bases of the junction unmatched. Germline-derived CDR1 and CDR2 are KGHSH and LQKENI. CDR3 coding DNA: TGTGCCAGCTCACCCGACAGGGGGCAAGTAGGGTCACCCCTCCACTTT. The encoded protein is CASSPDRGQVGSPLHF.

This clone was found once. The genes are TRBV5-1 and TRBJ2-7, with 11 bases fitting TRBD1. The CDR3 consists of 14 residues. Germline V lookup: CDR1 SGHRS, CDR2 YFSETQ. With 1 base clipped from V and 5 bases from J, the junction kept 2 bases outside the gene matches. CDR3 residues: CASSLRTGGDEQYF. In nucleotides, the CDR3 is TGCGCCAGCAGCTTGCGGACAGGGGGCGACGAGCAGTACTTC.

This clone was seen a handful of times. The gene calls are TRBV9 and TRBJ2-3; the match to TRBD2 covers 13 bases. Germline-derived CDR1 and CDR2 are SGDLS and YYNGEE. The CDR3 covers 16 residues. Trimming removed 3 bases from V and 4 bases from J; junction bases left unmatched: 5. CDR3 sequence reads: CASSAGTSGVADTQYF. DNA of the CDR3: TGTGCCAGCAGCGCCGGGACTAGCGGGGTAGCAGATACGCAGTATTTT.

The chain links TRBV9 to TRBJ1-2, with no clear D. The CDR3 sequence is 12 residues long. The germline V and J ends were trimmed by 0 bases and 8 bases, with 8 bases remaining between them. Germline CDR1 is SGDLS and CDR2 is YYNGEE. The CDR3 here is CASSVGWSGYTF. For the CDR3, the DNA is TGTGCCAGCAGCGTAGGATGGTCCGGCTACACCTTC.

The rearrangement uses TRBV5-5 and TRBJ2-5; 7 bases agree with TRBD1. The V gene's germline CDR1 is SGHKS and CDR2 YYEKEE (reference sequence). Losses at the gene ends were 0 bases for V and 13 bases for J; bases not matched to a gene: 12. The CDR3 runs 14 residues. The CDR3 DNA follows: TGTGCCAGCAGCTTGGCCCCCGTTGGACAGGTGGGGTACTTC. Translated, it gives CASSLAPVGQVGYF. Filled out from reference TRBV5-5 and TRBJ2-5, the complete variable domain reads DAGVTQSPTHLIKTRGQQVTLRCSPISGHKSVSWYQQVLGQGPQFIFQYYEKEERGRGNFPDRFSARQFPNYSSELNVNALLLGDSALYLCASSLAPVGQVGYFGPGTRLLVL.

V is TRBV6-2 or TRBV6-3 and J is TRBJ1-2; possible D gene TRBD1, 5 bases. The V end was cut by 2 bases, the J end by 8 bases, with 6 bases between. The CDR3 sequence is 11 residues long. Looked up from germline, CDR1 is MNHEY and CDR2 is SVGEGT. This chain's CDR3 is CASSYDSGYTF. In nucleotides, the CDR3 is TGTGCCAGCAGTTACGACAGCGGCTACACCTTC.

The chain is built from TRBV28 and TRBJ1-3, with D possibly matching TRBD1 (5 bases). The germline CDR1 and CDR2 sequences are MDHEN and SYDVKM. The germline V and J ends were trimmed by 7 bases and 0 bases, with 10 bases remaining between them. The CDR3 spans 14 residues. CDR3 sequence reads: CASTPGGSGNTIYF. The CDR3 nucleotides are TGTGCCAGCACCCCTGGGGGCTCTGGAAACACCATATATTTT.

The genes are TRBV20-1 and TRBJ1-4; TRBD1 matches 8 bases. Germline V gene sequence: CDR1 DFQATT, CDR2 SNEGSKA (reference sequence). J gave up 10 bases and V 5 bases, and 18 bases lay outside the gene matches. CDR3 length: 16 amino acids. For the CDR3, the DNA is TGCAGTGCTGGTGAACTGACAGGGGAACGTAAGGGAAAACTGTTTTTT. This encodes CSAGELTGERKGKLFF.